This entry is about one T cell receptor (beta chain). The sample originates from a study of blood T cell repertoires in COVID-19. Study in general: The United States, Italy and Spain were the sources of the acute and convalescent COVID-19 samples. PBMCs, B-cell-depleted T cells, or T cells provided the cDNA or gDNA that made up the material.

This CDR3 is 14 amino acids long. Germline values: CDR1 MGHRA, CDR2 YSYEKL. Trimming left V 0 bases short and J 7 bases short, with 12 bases between. Method: immunoSEQ multiplex PCR; TCRdb's copy keeps in-frame clones and lacks some. This sample carries roughly 210,000 clones, around 84% of them seen once, and the ten largest clones take under 12%. The sequenced sample consisted of peripheral blood. J is TRBJ1-2 and V is TRBV4-1, with D unclear. This sequence was found in a woman at least 80 years old with COVID-19, enrolled during active disease. CDR3 in amino acids: CASSQDPGSGGYTF. The CDR3 DNA reads TGCGCCAGCAGCCAAGATCCCGGGTCGGGTGGCTACACCTTC.